These 8 T cell receptor beta chains were sequenced from one sample in a study of radiation and T cells in renal cell carcinoma. The sample's time point: blood 2 weeks post-SBRT. The sample's treatment: 15 Gy SBRT to primary tumor, nephrectomy 4 weeks later. This table comes from immunoSEQ multiplex PCR, and its TCRdb copy is limited to in-frame clones, with some not included. This table holds 100,000 to 150,000 clones, around 82% found once. The sample was blood, taken from a patient whose treatment included radiotherapy and nephrectomy. Receptor source: a man in his fifties with renal cell carcinoma.

This clone was seen once. V and J are TRBV7-2 and TRBJ2-5; D is possibly TRBD2 (6 bases). This CDR3 has 13 residues. V lost 5 bases, J lost 5 bases, and 12 bases lay in between. Germline loops: CDR1 SGHTA, CDR2 FQGNSA. CDR3 loop: CASSQWEVETQYF. CDR3 DNA sequence: TGTGCCAGCAGCCAATGGGAGGTGGAGACCCAGTACTTC.

The rearrangement uses TRBV6-1 and TRBJ1-3; D gene unclear. The CDR3 has 11 residues. Germline-derived CDR1 and CDR2 are MNHNS and SASEGT. Trimming took off 5 bases at V and 2 bases at J, with 1 base between the two ends. For the CDR3, the DNA is TGTGCCAGCAGTACTGGAAACACCATATATTTT. This sequence encodes CASSTGNTIYF.

The chain recombines TRBV4-3 with TRBJ2-3; D gene uncertain. This CDR3 comprises 14 residues. V was shortened by 0 bases and J by 4 bases, with 8 bases between the two germline ends. Germline V gene sequence: CDR1 LGHNA, CDR2 YSLEER. The CDR3: CASSQDIRADTQYF. DNA of the CDR3: TGCGCCAGCAGCCAAGATATCCGGGCAGATACGCAGTATTTT.

The chain recombines TRBV5-1 with TRBJ1-1; tentative D call: TRBD1 (6 bases). Per the germline V gene, CDR1 is SGHRS and CDR2 is YFSETQ. This CDR3 is 18 amino acids long. V gave up 3 bases and J gave up 1 base, with 22 bases separating them. DNA of the CDR3: TGCGCCAGCAGCTCCTCCCTCAAGCTGACGGGGGCGAACACTGAAGCTTTCTTT. Protein product: CASSSSLKLTGANTEAFF.

The V gene is TRBV6-4, the J gene TRBJ2-3; TRBD2 aligns across 7 bases. The V gene's germline CDR1 is MRHNA and CDR2 SNTAGT. This CDR3 region has 14 residues. The junction had 3 bases not matched to a gene; V was cut back by 0 bases and J by 6 bases. CDR3 DNA sequence: TGTGCCAGCAGTGACTCGGGGGGGGTGGATACGCAGTATTTT. Translating it yields CASSDSGGVDTQYF.

The chain is built from TRBV6-5 and TRBJ1-5; TRBD1 matches at 10 bases. Trimming removed 4 bases from V and 5 bases from J; junction bases left unmatched: 5. The CDR3 spans 15 residues. Germline values: CDR1 MNHEY, CDR2 SVGAGI. DNA of the CDR3: TGTGCCAGCAGTTCCGGGACAGGGGCCCATCAGCCCCAGCATTTT. Residues: CASSSGTGAHQPQHF.

V usage is TRBV6-1 and J usage is TRBJ2-2; 10 bases are a match to TRBD2. CDR3 size: 15 residues. The V gene end was trimmed by 7 bases and the J gene end by 1 base; junction bases not matched to a gene: 3. CDR1 is MNHNS, CDR2 SASEGT, per germline. CDR3 bases: TGTGCCAGCAAGAGACTAGCGGGGAACACCGGGGAGCTGTTTTTT. Encoded protein: CASKRLAGNTGELFF.

This clone came up a few times. CDR3 protein: CAWSLQGDQPQHF. In DNA form, the CDR3 reads TGTGCCTGGAGTCTACAGGGGGACCAGCCCCAGCATTTT. The chain combines TRBV30 with TRBJ1-5; 8 bases line up with TRBD1. The CDR3 totals 13 residues. The V segment lost 2 bases and the J segment 7 bases; nucleotides outside the gene matches: 4. Per the germline V gene, CDR1 is GTSNPN and CDR2 is SVGIG (reference sequence).